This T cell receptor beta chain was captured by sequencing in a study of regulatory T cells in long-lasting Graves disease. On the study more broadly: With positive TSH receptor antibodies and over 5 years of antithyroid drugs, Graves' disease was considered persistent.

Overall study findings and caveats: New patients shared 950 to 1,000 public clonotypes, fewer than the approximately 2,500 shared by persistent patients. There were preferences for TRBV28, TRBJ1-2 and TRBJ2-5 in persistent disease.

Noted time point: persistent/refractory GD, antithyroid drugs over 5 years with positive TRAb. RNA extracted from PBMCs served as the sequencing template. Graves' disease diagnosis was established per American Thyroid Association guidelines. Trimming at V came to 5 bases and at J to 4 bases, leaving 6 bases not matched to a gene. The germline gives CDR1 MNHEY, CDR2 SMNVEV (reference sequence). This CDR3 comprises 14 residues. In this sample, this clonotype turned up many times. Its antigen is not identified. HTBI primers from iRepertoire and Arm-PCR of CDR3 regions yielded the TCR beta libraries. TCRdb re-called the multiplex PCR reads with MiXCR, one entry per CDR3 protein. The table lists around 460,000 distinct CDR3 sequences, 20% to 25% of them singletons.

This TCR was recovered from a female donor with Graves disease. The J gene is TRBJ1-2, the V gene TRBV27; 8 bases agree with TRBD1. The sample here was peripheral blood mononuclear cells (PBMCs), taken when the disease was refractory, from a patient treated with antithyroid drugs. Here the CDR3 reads CASSIQGTGYGYTF. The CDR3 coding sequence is TGTGCCAGCAGTATCCAAGGGACAGGCTATGGCTACACCTTC.